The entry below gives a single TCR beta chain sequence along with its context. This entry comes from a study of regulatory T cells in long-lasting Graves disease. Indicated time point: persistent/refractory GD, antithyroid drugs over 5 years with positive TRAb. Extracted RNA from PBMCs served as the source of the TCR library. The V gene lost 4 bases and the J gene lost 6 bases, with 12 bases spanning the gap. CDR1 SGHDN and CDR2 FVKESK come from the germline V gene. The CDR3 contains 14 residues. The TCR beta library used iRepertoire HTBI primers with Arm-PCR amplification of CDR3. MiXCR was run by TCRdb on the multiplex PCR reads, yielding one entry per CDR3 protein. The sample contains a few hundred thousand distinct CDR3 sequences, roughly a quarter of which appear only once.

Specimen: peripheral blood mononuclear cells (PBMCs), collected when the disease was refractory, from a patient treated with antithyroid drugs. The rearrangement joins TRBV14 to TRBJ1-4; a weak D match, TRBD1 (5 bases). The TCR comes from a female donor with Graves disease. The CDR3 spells CASSPGRPHEKLFF. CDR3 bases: TGTGCCAGCAGCCCGGGACGGCCTCATGAAAAACTGTTTTTT. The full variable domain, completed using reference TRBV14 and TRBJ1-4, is EAGVTQFPSHSVIEKGQTVTLRCDPISGHDNLYWYRRVMGKEIKFLLHFVKESKQDESGMPNNRFLAERTGGTYSTLKVQPAELEDSGVYFCASSPGRPHEKLFFGSGTQLSVL.